A single sample is the source of the 10 T cell receptor beta chains below, sequenced in a study of Ad26.COV2.S vaccination and SARS-CoV-2 variants. Profiled with immunoSEQ multiplex PCR; TCRdb holds only in-frame clones, not every one. The sample lists a few hundred thousand clones, 85% to 90% occurring once. Treatment of the sample: 15 to 20 received Ad26.COV2.S at low or high dose, single or two shots; roughly 5 received placebo; per-sample allocation not given. Day 63 following the first vaccine or placebo injection was when the samples were taken. This material consisted of peripheral blood, taken in a trial of Ad26.COV2.S vaccine versus placebo. These receptor sequences come from a person aged 18-65 years who received the Ad26.COV2.S COVID-19 vaccine or a placebo.

This chain links TRBV6-2 or TRBV6-3 with TRBJ1-6, with a tentative D call TRBD1 (6 bases). CDR1 MNHEY and CDR2 SVGEGT come from the germline V gene. V was pared by 3 bases and J by 7 bases, with 13 bases between. The CDR3 is 15 residues long. The CDR3 region is CASSYAKTGNSPLHF. CDR3 nucleotides: TGTGCCAGCAGTTATGCAAAGACAGGAAATTCACCCCTCCACTTT.

DNA for the CDR3: TGTGCCAGCAGCTACACCGCGAACTATGGCTACACCTTC. It yields the protein CASSYTANYGYTF. The chain employs TRBV27 and TRBJ1-2; D remains unclear. In germline, CDR1 is MNHEY, CDR2 SMNVEV (reference sequence). The length of the CDR3 is 13 residues. V was shortened by 6 bases and J by 2 bases, with 10 bases between the two germline ends.

The V call is TRBV9, the J call TRBJ1-2; TRBD1 matches 8 bases. CDR3 length: 15 residues. V shed 3 bases, J shed 0 bases, and the junction held 4 bases outside the gene matches. Per germline, CDR1 SGDLS and CDR2 YYNGEE. For the CDR3, the DNA is TGTGCCAGCAGCGCGTCGGACAGGGCTAACTATGGCTACACCTTC. Its protein is CASSASDRANYGYTF.

This rearrangement joins TRBV19 to TRBJ2-6; D not certain. Trimming stripped 7 bases from V and 1 base from J, with 11 bases between. The CDR3 covers 15 residues. Germline values: CDR1 LNHDA, CDR2 SQIVND (reference sequence). The CDR3 here is CASKAGPSGANVLTF. The CDR3, as DNA: TGTGCCAGTAAGGCAGGCCCATCTGGGGCCAACGTCCTGACTTTC.

Here the CDR3 DNA reads TGTGCCAGCAGTGAATTGGCGTCTTATCGAGACAGGTCTCAGGGGAATGAGCAGTTCTTC. Encoded protein: CASSELASYRDRSQGNEQFF. The chain employs TRBV2 and TRBJ2-1, with a tentative D call TRBD1 (6 bases). CDR1 and CDR2 (germline): SNHLY, FYNNEI. V lost 2 bases and J lost 7, with 30 bases in between. The CDR3 has 20 residues.

The CDR3 sequence is CASSQSGKGGNGEQYF. The CDR3 bases are TGCGCCAGCAGCCAATCCGGGAAGGGGGGGAATGGCGAGCAGTACTTC. The chain uses TRBV4-1 and TRBJ2-7, with D possibly matching TRBD2 (7 bases). This CDR3 contains 16 residues. V was trimmed by 2 bases and J by 6 bases, leaving 20 bases between them. Germline V gene sequence: CDR1 MGHRA, CDR2 YSYEKL.

The V call is TRBV7-3, the J call TRBJ2-1; 7 nucleotides match TRBD2. The CDR3 is 16 residues long. Losses at the gene ends were 5 bases for V and 4 bases for J; bases not matched to a gene: 11. Germline values: CDR1 SGHTA, CDR2 FQGTGA. This chain's CDR3 is CASSLVSSGTYNEQFF. CDR3 coding DNA: TGTGCCAGCAGCCTAGTCTCTAGCGGAACTTACAATGAGCAGTTCTTC.

The chain is built from TRBV6-5 and TRBJ2-7; 7 nucleotides match TRBD1. The CDR3 is 13 amino acids. Germline CDR1 and CDR2: MNHEY and SVGAGI. The ends lost 6 bases at V and 3 bases at J; junction bases unmatched: 5. CDR3 protein: CASSFGTVYEQYF. CDR3 nucleotide sequence: TGTGCCAGCAGCTTTGGGACAGTCTACGAGCAGTACTTC.

The V gene is TRBV28, the J gene TRBJ2-5; TRBD1 aligns across 7 bases. Germline V CDR1 and CDR2: MDHEN, SYDVKM. The V segment lost 4 bases and the J segment 3 bases; nucleotides outside the gene matches: 11. The CDR3 is 16 residues long. The CDR3 sequence is CASSSINRGHKETQYF. The CDR3 DNA sequence: TGTGCCAGCAGTTCCATAAACAGGGGTCATAAAGAGACCCAGTACTTC.

This sequence joins TRBV24-1 and TRBJ2-3, with D hard to call. In germline, CDR1 is KGHDR, CDR2 SFDVKD. There are 14 residues in the CDR3. The V end lost 7 bases, the J end lost 4 bases, and 14 bases lay between the germline ends. In nucleotides, the CDR3 is TGTGCCACCAGGCCATCTGCATGGGCAGATACGCAGTATTTT. This sequence encodes CATRPSAWADTQYF.